The next 27 T cell receptor beta chains were all read from a single sample in a study of Graves' ophthalmopathy and Graves' hyperthyroidism. RNA transcripts provided the template for amplifying TCR beta CDR3 regions. The first round was an RT-PCR with HTBI primers, and the second round was a multiplex PCR. MiXCR, applied by TCRdb to the multiplex PCR reads, yields one record per CDR3 protein. The sample yields about 740,000 distinct CDR3 sequences, roughly 40% seen once. The sample was peripheral blood. These receptors all stem from an adult man with Graves' ophthalmopathy.

The table lists this clonotype with a few counts. This rearrangement joins TRBV2 to TRBJ1-1; D not resolved. V gave up 5 bases and J gave up 5 bases, with 12 bases separating them. The CDR3 is 13 residues long. Germline V CDR1 and CDR2: SNHLY, FYNNEI. CDR3 protein: CASSLSVATEAFF. The CDR3 bases are TGTGCCAGCAGTTTATCGGTCGCGACTGAAGCTTTCTTT. The full variable domain, rest sourced from reference TRBV2 and TRBJ1-1, is EPEVTQTPSHQVTQMGQEVILRCVPISNHLYFYWYRQILGQKVEFLVSFYNNEISEKSEIFDDQFSVERPDGSNFTLKIRSTKLEDSAMYFCASSLSVATEAFFGQGTRLTVV.

Turning to this clonotype: A read error is likely, as this CDR3 ends without the conserved phenylalanine or tryptophan. No DNA is shown, since the ends of the CDR3 on it are uncertain; the CDR3 is the one TCRdb lists. The genes are TRBV29-1 and TRBJ2-7; whether TRBD2, the table's D call, matches the DNA was not checked. The CDR3 adds up to 9 amino acids, both ends counted. Per germline, CDR1 SQVTM and CDR2 ANQGSEA. The CDR3 sequence is CSARVREYT.

Comment on this clonotype: One end of the junction fails to match germline, which may point to a read error. This chain connects TRBV10-2 to TRBJ1-2, with 8 bases fitting TRBD1. The CDR3 length is 12 residues. Germline values: CDR1 WSHSY, CDR2 SAAADI. CDR3 sequence (DNA): TGTGCCAGCAGGACAGGGTCCCATGGCTACACCTTC. It codes for CASRTGSHGYTF.

V is TRBV25-1 and J is TRBJ2-5, with a weak D call TRBD1 (6 bases). There are 14 residues in the CDR3. The germline CDR1 and CDR2 sequences are MGHDK and SYGVNS. Deletions cut 6 bases from V and 5 bases from J, with 16 bases between. The CDR3 loop reads CASRPNRVRETQYF. CDR3 DNA sequence: TGTGCCAGCAGGCCTAACAGGGTCCGGGAGACCCAGTACTTC.

This chain uses TRBV29-1 with TRBJ2-1, with TRBD2 matching over 8 bases. Trimming at V came to 4 bases and at J to 8 bases, leaving 10 bases not matched to a gene. In germline, CDR1 is SQVTM, CDR2 ANQGSEA. The length of the CDR3 is 14 residues. CDR3 in DNA: TGCAGCGTTGTAACGACTAGCGTGGGTCATGAGCAGTTCTTC. It translates to CSVVTTSVGHEQFF.

The chain combines TRBV10-1 with TRBJ2-5, with D perhaps matching TRBD2 (5 bases). The germline gives CDR1 WNHNN, CDR2 SYGVQD (reference sequence). This CDR3 is 14 amino acids long. V lost 8 bases and J lost 5, with 18 bases in between. The CDR3 loop reads CASLDEGPAETQYF. The CDR3 DNA reads as TGCGCCAGCTTAGATGAGGGCCCGGCGGAGACCCAGTACTTC.

In this sample, this clonotype turned up once. The gene calls are TRBV2 and TRBJ2-7, with D perhaps TRBD1 (5 bases). Germline V gene sequence: CDR1 SNHLY, CDR2 FYNNEI. The V gene lost 5 bases and the J gene lost 6 bases, with 17 bases spanning the gap. The CDR3 contains 14 residues. In DNA form, the CDR3 reads TGTGCCAGCAGTTTCCCGGACATCGTTTCCGAGCAGTACTTC. Translated: CASSFPDIVSEQYF. Full variable domain (remainder filled in from reference TRBV2 and TRBJ2-7): EPEVTQTPSHQVTQMGQEVILRCVPISNHLYFYWYRQILGQKVEFLVSFYNNEISEKSEIFDDQFSVERPDGSNFTLKIRSTKLEDSAMYFCASSFPDIVSEQYFGPGTRLTVT.

This chain joins TRBV9 and TRBJ1-2; 7 nucleotides agree with TRBD1. V lost 4 bases to trimming and J lost 5 bases; unmatched junction nucleotides: 8. From germline, CDR1 is SGDLS and CDR2 YYNGEE. There are 14 residues in the CDR3. DNA for the CDR3: TGTGCCAGCAGCCAGACAGGGTTGGAATATGGCTACACCTTC. It is translated as CASSQTGLEYGYTF.

This clonotype was observed many times. The chain couples TRBV5-1 to TRBJ1-6; 7 nucleotides agree with TRBD1. V shed 1 base and J 10 bases; nucleotides not matched to a gene: 2. Looked up from germline, CDR1 is SGHRS and CDR2 is YFSETQ. The CDR3 consists of 13 residues. The DNA for the CDR3 is TGCGCCAGCAGCTTGTTAGGGGGCTCACCCCTCCACTTT. As protein: CASSLLGGSPLHF.

This clonotype showed up just a few times. This rearrangement joins TRBV25-1 to TRBJ2-2; tentative D call: TRBD1 (6 bases). Germline V gives CDR1 MGHDK, CDR2 SYGVNS. V dropped 5 bases and J dropped 1 base, with 11 bases sitting between them. CDR3 size: 15 residues. This CDR3 reads CASSPPTGNTGELFF. In nucleotides, the CDR3 is TGTGCCAGCAGTCCTCCGACAGGGAACACCGGGGAGCTGTTTTTT. The full variable domain, completed using reference TRBV25-1 and TRBJ2-2, is EADIYQTPRYLVIGTGKKITLECSQTMGHDKMYWYQQDPGMELHLIHYSYGVNSTEKGDLSSESTVSRIRTEHFPLTLESARPSHTSQYLCASSPPTGNTGELFFGEGSRLTVL.

The chain is built from TRBV29-1 and TRBJ2-6; 7 bases match TRBD2. CDR1 and CDR2 (germline): SQVTM, ANQGSEA. V lost 4 bases to trimming and J lost 0 bases; unmatched junction nucleotides: 9. This CDR3 region has 17 residues. Written as DNA, the CDR3 is TGCAGCGTTGGACTAGTGGGAGGGTCCTCTGGGGCCAACGTCCTGACTTTC. Its protein product is CSVGLVGGSSGANVLTF. The full variable domain, completed using reference TRBV29-1 and TRBJ2-6, is SAVISQKPSRDICQRGTSLTIQCQVDSQVTMMFWYRQQPGQSLTLIATANQGSEATYESGFVIDKFPISRPNLTFSTLTVSNMSPEDSSIYLCSVGLVGGSSGANVLTFGAGSRLTVL.

This clonotype was seen more than once but under ten times. This rearrangement joins TRBV7-8 to TRBJ1-5, with unresolved D. Germline loops: CDR1 SGHVS, CDR2 FQNEAQ. The CDR3 covers 16 residues. Trimming removed 5 bases at V and 2 bases at J, with 16 bases between. CDR3 loop: CASSRKVRGRNQPQHF. Here the CDR3 DNA reads TGTGCCAGCAGCCGTAAAGTCCGCGGGCGCAATCAGCCCCAGCATTTT.

The J gene is TRBJ1-3, the V gene TRBV4-2, with D unclear. The CDR3 has 15 amino acids. V lost 1 base and J 4 bases, leaving 11 bases between the germline ends. Germline assignment: CDR1 LGHNA and CDR2 YNFKEQ. The CDR3 DNA sequence: TGTGCCAGCAGCCAAGGGGAGGGTTCCGGAAACACCATATATTTT. Its protein product is CASSQGEGSGNTIYF.

The rearrangement joins TRBV10-3 to TRBJ2-6, with D tentatively TRBD2 (5 bases). The CDR3 contains 16 residues. The V gene lost 3 bases and the J gene lost 10 bases, with 19 bases spanning the gap. Germline V gives CDR1 ENHRY, CDR2 SYGVKD. The CDR3 sequence is CAISDPRASVGNVLTF. CDR3 nucleotide sequence: TGTGCCATCAGTGACCCGAGGGCGTCGGTAGGTAACGTCCTGACTTTC.

The chain combines TRBV5-1 with TRBJ1-6; a weak D match, TRBD1 (5 bases). The germline CDR1 and CDR2 sequences are SGHRS and YFSETQ. The V end lost 5 bases, the J end lost 6 bases, and 12 bases lay between the germline ends. This CDR3 region has 14 residues. In nucleotides, the CDR3 is TGCGCCAGCAGTCACGGGACGTTTAATTCACCCCTCCACTTT. Its protein is CASSHGTFNSPLHF.

A few counts support this clonotype. The chain carries TRBV6-2 or TRBV6-3 and TRBJ1-5, with D perhaps matching TRBD1 (5 bases). With 2 bases removed from V and 4 bases from J, the gap between germline ends came to 9 bases. The CDR3 is 14 residues long. Germline-derived CDR1 and CDR2 are MNHEY and SVGEGT. CDR3 in DNA: TGTGCCAGCAGTTACGCCGGGACTAATCAGCCCCAGCATTTT. Translation gives CASSYAGTNQPQHF.

Points on this clonotype: A read error is possible here, since a much larger clone lies one base away. This chain connects TRBV2 to TRBJ2-5; D may be TRBD1 or TRBD2 (5 bases each). CDR1 is SNHLY, CDR2 FYNNEI, per germline. The CDR3 has 12 amino acids. CDR3 sequence reads: CASTRGQETQCF. CDR3 DNA sequence: TGTGCCAGCACTCGGGGCCAAGAGACCCAGTGCTTC.

This clonotype came up many times. The V call is TRBV15, the J call TRBJ1-5; D may be TRBD1 (6 bases). The CDR3 is 15 amino acids. Germline V CDR1 and CDR2: LNHNV, YYDKDF (reference sequence). V was shortened by 0 bases and J by 6 bases, with 12 bases between the two germline ends. This CDR3 reads CATSREGGGGQPQHF. The CDR3 DNA sequence: TGTGCCACCAGCAGAGAGGGGGGCGGGGGTCAGCCCCAGCATTTT.

As regards this clonotype: It may be a read error: a sequence one base away is much more abundant. The rearrangement joins TRBV5-1 to TRBJ1-6, with a possible D match to TRBD1 (6 bases). The CDR3 contains 14 residues. Germline V gene lookup returns CDR1 SGHRS and CDR2 YFSETQ. This chain's CDR3 is CAGSSKHRDSPLHF. In DNA, the CDR3 is TGTGCCGGCAGCTCGAAACACAGGGACTCACCCCTCCACTTT.

Only one count was recorded for this clonotype. V and J are TRBV20-1 and TRBJ1-1; 8 nucleotides match TRBD1. Per germline, CDR1 DFQATT and CDR2 SNEGSKA (reference sequence). The length of the CDR3 is 15 residues. J gave up 3 bases and V 3 bases, and 9 bases lay outside the gene matches. The CDR3 DNA is TGCAGTGCTAGTCGGCAGGGGGCAAGGGACACTGAAGCTTTCTTT. It translates to CSASRQGARDTEAFF.

Details on this clonotype: Since the CDR3 does not end with the conserved phenylalanine or tryptophan, this likely comes from a read error. The chain has TRBV11-2 and TRBJ1-1, with 9 bases that match TRBD1. This CDR3 is built from 14 residues. Germline CDR1 is SGHAT and CDR2 is FQNNGV. Trimming took 1 base from V and 6 from J; bases not matched to a gene: 3. Here the CDR3 DNA reads TGTGCCAGCAGCTTAGTGGGACAGGGACCTGAAGCTTTCTCT. Translating gives CASSLVGQGPEAFS.

This clonotype turned up a few times. This sequence joins TRBV2 and TRBJ1-2; possible D gene TRBD1, 6 bases. CDR1 is SNHLY and CDR2 is FYNNEI in the germline V gene. Trimming left V 8 bases short and J 3 bases short, with 19 bases between. The CDR3 runs to 15 residues. The CDR3 DNA sequence: TGTGCCAGCTCACCAAGTTCCAGGACAGACTATGGCTACACCTTC. Its protein product is CASSPSSRTDYGYTF.

This clonotype is a singleton in its sample. The chain combines TRBV29-1 with TRBJ1-2, with 8 bases matching TRBD1. CDR3 length: 12 residues. V lost 8 bases to trimming and J lost 6 bases; unmatched junction nucleotides: 8. Germline V gene sequence: CDR1 SQVTM, CDR2 ANQGSEA. The CDR3 region has the DNA TGCAGCAGTGGGGACAGGAGCGATGGCTACACCTTC. Its protein is CSSGDRSDGYTF.

Details on this clonotype: A much larger clone lies a single base off, so this may be a read error. The chain recombines TRBV9 with TRBJ2-2; D is undetermined. The CDR3 has 14 residues. Trimming cost V 0 bases and J 0 bases, with 3 bases left between them. Germline loops: CDR1 SGDLS, CDR2 YYNGEE. CDR3 coding DNA: TGTGCCAGCAGCGTAGTAGCGAACACCGGGGAGCTGTTTTTT. Translating it yields CASSVVANTGELFF.

This clonotype was seen just once. V gene TRBV25-1 combines with J gene TRBJ2-2; D possibly corresponds to TRBD2 (7 bases). The length of the CDR3 is 15 residues. Germline assignment: CDR1 MGHDK and CDR2 SYGVNS. V was cut by 9 bases and J by 1 base, with 15 bases left in between. The CDR3 nucleotides read TGTGCCAGTAGGGGGGGGATTTTGAACACCGGGGAGCTGTTTTTT. Encoded protein: CASRGGILNTGELFF.

The genes are TRBV2 and TRBJ2-7; 7 bases fit TRBD1. V lost 7 bases, J lost 6 bases, and 9 bases stayed unmatched. The germline gives CDR1 SNHLY, CDR2 FYNNEI. The CDR3 totals 13 residues. CDR3 sequence (DNA): TGTGCCAGCACCCGGGACAGTAGTGCCGAGCAGTACTTC. It specifies CASTRDSSAEQYF.

The J gene is TRBJ1-6, the V gene TRBV7-9; a weak D match, TRBD1 (5 bases). Trimming removed 2 bases from V and 7 bases from J, with 12 bases in between. Germline CDR1 reads SEHNR; CDR2 reads FQNEAQ (reference sequence). CDR3 length: 15 amino acids. CDR3 nucleotides: TGTGCCAGCAGCTTAATAGCCGGGGGGAATTCACCCCTCCACTTT. Translating it yields CASSLIAGGNSPLHF. Supplemented by reference TRBV7-9 and TRBJ1-6, the full variable domain reads DTGVSQNPRHKITKRGQNVTFRCDPISEHNRLYWYRQTLGQGPEFLTYFQNEAQLEKSRLLSDRFSAERPKGSFSTLEIQRTEQGDSAMYLCASSLIAGGNSPLHFGNGTRLTVT.